This TCR beta chain was identified during a study of T cell responses to AZD1222 COVID-19 vaccine. Overall study results and limits: Breadth and depth of Spike-specific TCRs rose after two AZD1222 doses. Reports indicate that nearly half of spike-specific TCRs are directed at unmutated variant regions.

Some clones are missing from TCRdb's copy, which holds only in-frame ones; the method was immunoSEQ multiplex PCR. Of approximately 170,000 clones listed, about 91% are singletons. With regard to this clone: Its antigen remains unknown.

Germline values: CDR1 ENHRY, CDR2 SYGVKD. J gave up 7 bases and V 2 bases, and 7 bases lay outside the gene matches. This CDR3 spans 15 amino acids. The input for sequencing was peripheral blood, taken on day 0 of AZD1222 vaccination. This clonotype was obtained from an adult in good health. This rearrangement joins TRBV10-3 to TRBJ2-1; 8 nucleotides agree with TRBD2. CDR3 sequence: CAISEPGTRNNEQFF. The DNA for the CDR3 is TGTGCCATCAGTGAGCCAGGGACTAGAAATAATGAGCAGTTCTTC.